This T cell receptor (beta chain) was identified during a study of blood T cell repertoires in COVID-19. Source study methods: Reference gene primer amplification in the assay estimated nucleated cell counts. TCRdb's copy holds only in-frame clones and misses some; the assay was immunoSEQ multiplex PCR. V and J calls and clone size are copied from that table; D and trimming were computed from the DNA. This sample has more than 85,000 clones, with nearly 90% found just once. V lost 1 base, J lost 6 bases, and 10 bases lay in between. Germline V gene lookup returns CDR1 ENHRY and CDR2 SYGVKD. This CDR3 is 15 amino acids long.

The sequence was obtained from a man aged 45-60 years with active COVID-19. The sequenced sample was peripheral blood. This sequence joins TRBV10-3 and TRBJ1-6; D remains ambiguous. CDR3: CAISEFNSPNSPLHF. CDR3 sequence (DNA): TGTGCCATCAGTGAGTTTAACAGCCCTAATTCACCCCTCCACTTT.